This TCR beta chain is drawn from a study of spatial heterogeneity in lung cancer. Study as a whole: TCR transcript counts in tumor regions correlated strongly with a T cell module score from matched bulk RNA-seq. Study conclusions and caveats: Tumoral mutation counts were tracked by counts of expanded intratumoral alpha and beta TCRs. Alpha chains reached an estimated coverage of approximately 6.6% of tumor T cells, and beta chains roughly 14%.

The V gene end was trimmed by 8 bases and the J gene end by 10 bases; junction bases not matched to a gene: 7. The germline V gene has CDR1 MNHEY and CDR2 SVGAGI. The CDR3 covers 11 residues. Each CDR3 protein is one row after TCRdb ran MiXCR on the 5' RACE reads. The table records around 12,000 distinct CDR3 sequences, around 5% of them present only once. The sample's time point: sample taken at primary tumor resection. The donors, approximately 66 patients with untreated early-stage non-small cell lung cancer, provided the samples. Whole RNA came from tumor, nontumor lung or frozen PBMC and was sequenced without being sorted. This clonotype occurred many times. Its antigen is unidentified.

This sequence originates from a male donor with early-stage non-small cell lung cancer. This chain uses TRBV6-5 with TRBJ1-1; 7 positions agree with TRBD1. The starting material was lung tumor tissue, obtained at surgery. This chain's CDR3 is CASGQVLGAFF. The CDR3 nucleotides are TGTGCCAGCGGACAGGTATTGGGAGCTTTCTTT.